This is a list of T cell receptor beta chains from one sample in a study of blood T cell repertoires in COVID-19. Produced via immunoSEQ multiplex PCR; TCRdb's table is partial and in-frame only. The sample shows about 160,000 clones, approximately 88% of them seen only once. The sequencing input was peripheral blood. These receptors all come from a woman aged 80 or older with active or convalescent COVID-19. CDR3s include the opening cysteine and the closing phenylalanine or tryptophan. A D gene is named only where the DNA matches it firmly. Clone size, where shown, is once, few, many, or a class for clones that have expanded.

>NA|15|NA|TRBJ1-3|TRBV7-2
CASSFDWSSGNTIYF
TGTGCCAGCAGTTTTGACTGGTCCTCTGGAAACACCATATATTTT
>NA|14|NA|TRBJ2-1|TRBV9
CASSSEGSRRGQFF
TGTGCCAGCAGCTCAGAAGGGTCACGAAGGGGGCAGTTCTTC
>NA|17|TRBD1|TRBJ2-2|TRBV5-1
CASSDLRDRTNTGELFF
TGCGCCAGCAGCGACCTCCGGGACAGAACGAACACCGGGGAGCTGTTTTTT
>few|15|NA|TRBJ1-2|TRBV5-1
CASSLVGHADYGYTF
TGCGCCAGCAGCTTGGTAGGACACGCGGACTATGGCTACACCTTC
>once|14|TRBD1|TRBJ2-2|TRBV6-6
CASSRTGLTGELFF
TGTGCCAGCAGCCGGACAGGGCTGACCGGGGAGCTGTTTTTT
>NA|14|TRBD1|TRBJ2-7|TRBV5-1
CASSPYRGAYEQYF
TGCGCCAGCAGCCCTTACAGGGGGGCCTACGAGCAGTACTTC
>NA|15|TRBD1|TRBJ1-6|TRBV28
CASRWGQGLVSPLHF
TGTGCCAGCAGATGGGGACAGGGGTTGGTTTCACCCCTCCACTTT
>NA|17|TRBD1|TRBJ1-5|TRBV3-1/TRBV3-2
CASSRSRDRGSNQPQHF
TGTGCCAGCAGCCGAAGCCGGGACAGGGGTAGCAATCAGCCCCAGCATTTT
>NA|16|TRBD1|TRBJ1-5|TRBV7-2
CASSSLDRTGKQPQHF
TGTGCCAGCAGCTCTCTGGACAGGACGGGGAAACAGCCCCAGCATTTT
>once|13|NA|TRBJ2-3|TRBV12-5
CASGLAGADTQYF
TGTGCTAGTGGTTTAGCCGGGGCAGATACGCAGTATTTT
>NA|11|NA|TRBJ1-4|TRBV4-3
CASRSQEKLFF
TGCGCCAGCAGATCACAGGAAAAACTGTTTTTT
>NA|17|NA|TRBJ2-5|TRBV4-3
CASSHSPGPLARETQYF
TGCGCCAGCAGCCACAGCCCGGGTCCACTAGCCCGAGAGACCCAGTACTTC
>NA|15|TRBD2|TRBJ2-7|TRBV3-1/TRBV3-2
CASSLRTGGIDEQYF
TGTGCCAGCAGCCTCCGAACCGGGGGGATCGACGAGCAGTACTTC
>NA|13|TRBD2|TRBJ2-1|TRBV6-5
CAVSGTSGPEQFF
TGTGCCGTTTCAGGGACTAGCGGTCCTGAGCAGTTCTTC
>NA|12|NA|TRBJ1-4|TRBV5-1
CASSTEGEKLFF
TGCGCCAGCTCGACTGAGGGTGAAAAACTGTTTTTT
>NA|15|TRBD2|TRBJ2-1|TRBV2
CASSDPGGGHNEQFF
TGTGCCAGCAGTGACCCGGGGGGGGGCCACAATGAGCAGTTCTTC
>NA|14|NA|TRBJ1-1|TRBV5-1
CASSSAGARTEAFF
TGCGCCAGCAGCTCCGCGGGGGCGAGGACTGAAGCTTTCTTT
>NA|15|TRBD1|TRBJ2-2|TRBV27
CASSHWDRDTGELFF
TGTGCCAGCAGCCACTGGGACAGGGACACCGGGGAGCTGTTTTTT
>NA|15|NA|TRBJ1-5|TRBV4-1
CASSQDFAQNQPQHF
TGCGCCAGCAGCCAAGATTTTGCCCAGAATCAGCCCCAGCATTTT
>NA|18|TRBD2|TRBJ2-1|TRBV5-1
CASSFRTSGGSNGNEQFF
TGCGCCAGCAGCTTTCGGACTAGCGGGGGTTCTAACGGGAATGAGCAGTTCTTC
>NA|12|NA|TRBJ1-1|TRBV12-3/TRBV12-4
CASSPRQWEAFF
TGTGCCAGCAGTCCCAGGCAATGGGAAGCTTTCTTT
>NA|16|TRBD1|TRBJ2-2|TRBV4-3
CASSQGGTGETGELFF
TGCGCCAGCAGCCAAGGGGGGACAGGGGAAACCGGGGAGCTGTTTTTT
>NA|16|TRBD1|TRBJ1-2|TRBV5-8
CASSLVGAGGVGGYTF
TGTGCCAGCAGCTTGGTCGGGGCAGGGGGCGTCGGTGGCTACACCTTC
>NA|14|TRBD1|TRBJ1-2|TRBV5-5
CASSLPQGAGGYTF
TGTGCCAGCAGCTTACCTCAGGGGGCCGGGGGCTACACCTTC
>NA|17|NA|TRBJ1-3|TRBV7-2
CASSYDRDSFSGNTIYF
TGTGCCAGCAGCTATGATCGAGACAGCTTCTCTGGAAACACCATATATTTT
>NA|13|TRBD1|TRBJ1-4|TRBV7-8
CASSFPGTGTWVF
TGTGCCAGCAGCTTTCCCGGGACAGGGACCTGGGTTTTT
>NA|17|NA|TRBJ1-3|TRBV11-3
CASSFPGAETPGNTIYF
TGTGCCAGCAGCTTTCCGGGAGCCGAGACTCCGGGAAACACCATATATTTT
>once|13|NA|TRBJ2-1|TRBV24-1
CATSDFGVGEQFF
TGTGCCACCAGTGATTTCGGGGTGGGGGAGCAGTTCTTC
>NA|16|NA|TRBJ1-2|TRBV11-2
CASSEGRAGAVRGYTF
TGTGCCAGCAGCGAGGGAAGGGCAGGGGCCGTAAGAGGCTACACCTTC
>NA|17|TRBD1|TRBJ2-7|TRBV19
CASSIGIQGAVPYEQYF
TGTGCCAGTAGTATAGGAATACAGGGGGCTGTTCCCTACGAGCAGTACTTC
>NA|14|NA|TRBJ2-2|TRBV19
CASQATASTGELFF
TGTGCCAGTCAAGCGACAGCCAGCACCGGGGAGCTGTTTTTT
>NA|13|NA|TRBJ2-7|TRBV6-2/TRBV6-3
CASSSGSVYEQYF
TGTGCCAGCAGTTCGGGGTCCGTTTACGAGCAGTACTTC
>NA|16|NA|TRBJ2-2|TRBV30
CACSLGATTNTGELFF
TGTGCCTGCTCCTTGGGAGCTACCACGAACACCGGGGAGCTGTTTTTT
>NA|15|NA|TRBJ1-1|TRBV2
CASSLFEGQNTEAFF
TGTGCCAGCAGTCTCTTCGAAGGACAGAACACTGAAGCTTTCTTT
>NA|13|NA|TRBJ1-1|TRBV7-9
CASSRQPNTEAFF
TGTGCCAGCAGCCGACAGCCGAACACTGAAGCTTTCTTT
>NA|17|TRBD1|TRBJ2-1|TRBV4-2
CASSLGTGGSDYNEQFF
TGTGCCAGCAGCCTCGGGACAGGGGGCAGCGATTACAATGAGCAGTTCTTC
>once|17|NA|TRBJ1-1|TRBV7-8
CASSGRAGRDPNTEAFF
TGTGCCAGCAGCGGTAGGGCTGGACGGGATCCGAACACTGAAGCTTTCTTT
>once|14|TRBD1|TRBJ2-5|TRBV5-1
CASSLNTGGETQYF
TGCGCCAGCAGCCTTAATACAGGGGGTGAGACCCAGTACTTC
>NA|12|NA|TRBJ1-3|TRBV29-1
CSARDSGNTIYF
TGCAGCGCCCGGGATTCTGGAAACACCATATATTTT
>NA|11|TRBD1|TRBJ2-5|TRBV20-1
CSVTGEETQYF
TGCAGTGTGACAGGGGAAGAGACCCAGTACTTC
>NA|14|NA|TRBJ1-6|TRBV2
CASRSKGGNSPLHF
TGTGCCAGCAGGTCCAAGGGGGGGAATTCACCCCTCCACTTT
>NA|16|TRBD2|TRBJ2-7|TRBV11-2
CASSLSLAGRGYEQYF
TGTGCCAGCAGCTTAAGTCTAGCAGGGAGGGGTTACGAGCAGTACTTC
>NA|15|TRBD1|TRBJ2-7|TRBV6-6
CASSPRQGNSYEQYF
TGTGCCAGCAGTCCCCGACAGGGGAACTCCTACGAGCAGTACTTC
>NA|15|TRBD1|TRBJ2-7|TRBV5-1
CASSPYSRGTYEQYF
TGCGCCAGCAGCCCGTACTCCAGGGGGACCTACGAGCAGTACTTC
>once|13|NA|TRBJ2-7|TRBV7-9
CASSSTQPYEQYF
TGTGCCAGCAGCTCGACACAACCCTACGAGCAGTACTTC
>NA|14|TRBD1|TRBJ2-3|TRBV6-2/TRBV6-3
CASSDGTGKDTQYF
TGTGCCAGCAGTGACGGGACAGGGAAAGATACGCAGTATTTT
>NA|14|NA|TRBJ2-3|TRBV19
CASRAAGGADTQYF
TGTGCCAGTAGGGCCGCGGGTGGCGCAGATACGCAGTATTTT
>NA|20|TRBD2|TRBJ2-5|TRBV27
CASSLSPRRGAGRGQETQYF
TGTGCCAGCAGTTTATCCCCCCGGAGGGGGGCCGGGAGGGGACAAGAGACCCAGTACTTC
>NA|15|NA|TRBJ2-5|TRBV6-2/TRBV6-3
CASSYWGEAGETQYF
TGTGCCAGCAGTTACTGGGGGGAAGCAGGGGAGACCCAGTACTTC
>NA|17|NA|TRBJ2-3|TRBV6-2/TRBV6-3
CASSTRLVRLGTDTQYF
TGTGCCAGCAGTACCCGACTAGTACGACTTGGCACAGATACGCAGTATTTT
>NA|15|TRBD1|TRBJ2-5|TRBV11-3
CASSSTGQGLETQYF
TGTGCCAGCAGCTCCACAGGACAGGGTTTGGAGACCCAGTACTTC
>NA|15|TRBD1|TRBJ1-6|TRBV11-2
CASSSRTGDNSPLHF
TGTGCCAGCAGCTCCCGGACAGGGGATAATTCACCCCTCCACTTT
>NA|15|TRBD1|TRBJ1-2|TRBV19
CASGNRGQGSYGYTF
TGTGCCAGTGGCAACAGGGGGCAAGGTAGCTATGGCTACACCTTC
>NA|15|TRBD1|TRBJ1-2|TRBV6-1
CALRRAGGVIEGYTF
TGTGCCCTACGTAGGGCAGGGGGTGTGATAGAGGGCTACACCTTC
>once|11|NA|TRBJ2-3|TRBV20-1
CSAVGTDTQYF
TGCAGTGCAGTAGGCACAGATACGCAGTATTTT
>NA|13|TRBD1|TRBJ1-5|TRBV30
CAWKDRGNQPQHF
TGTGCCTGGAAGGACAGGGGAAATCAGCCCCAGCATTTT
>NA|15|TRBD1|TRBJ1-1|TRBV7-9
CASSPDRGRGTEAFF
TGTGCCAGCAGCCCTGACAGGGGGCGAGGCACTGAAGCTTTCTTT
>NA|15|TRBD1|TRBJ2-3|TRBV3-1/TRBV3-2
CASSLRQGPTDTQYF
TGTGCCAGCAGCCTGAGACAGGGACCCACAGATACGCAGTATTTT
>NA|14|TRBD1|TRBJ1-4|TRBV18
CASSRDRLNEKLFF
TGTGCCAGCTCACGGGACAGACTTAATGAAAAACTGTTTTTT
>NA|16|NA|TRBJ2-1|TRBV5-6
CASSPLGGGRGNEQFF
TGTGCCAGCAGCCCATTAGGGGGGGGCCGGGGGAATGAGCAGTTCTTC